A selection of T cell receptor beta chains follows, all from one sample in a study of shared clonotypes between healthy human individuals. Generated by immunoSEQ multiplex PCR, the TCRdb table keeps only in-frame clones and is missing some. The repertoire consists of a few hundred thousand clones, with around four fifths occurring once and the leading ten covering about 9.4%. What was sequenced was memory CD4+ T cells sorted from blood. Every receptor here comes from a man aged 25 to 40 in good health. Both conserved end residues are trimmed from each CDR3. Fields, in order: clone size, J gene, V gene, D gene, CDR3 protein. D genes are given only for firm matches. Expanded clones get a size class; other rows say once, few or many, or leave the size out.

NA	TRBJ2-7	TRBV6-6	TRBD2	ATRLAGGSFSYEQY
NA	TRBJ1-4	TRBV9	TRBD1	ASSAGQATNEKLF
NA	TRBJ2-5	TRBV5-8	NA	ASSVQSWETQY
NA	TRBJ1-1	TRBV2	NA	ASSDVGENTEAF
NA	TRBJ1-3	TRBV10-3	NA	AISEAGVSGNTIY
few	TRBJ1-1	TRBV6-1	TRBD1	ASAGTGGAGTEAF
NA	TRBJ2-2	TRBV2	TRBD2	ASRQGLAGLTGELF
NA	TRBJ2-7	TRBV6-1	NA	ASREHPGSYEQY
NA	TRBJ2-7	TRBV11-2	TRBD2	ASRRAGAYEQY
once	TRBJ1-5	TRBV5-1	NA	ASSLGEHQPQH
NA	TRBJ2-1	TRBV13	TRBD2	ASREGLAYNEQF
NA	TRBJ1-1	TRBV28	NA	ASSSQGKTEAF
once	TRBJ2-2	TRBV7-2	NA	ASSLQPKMQGELF
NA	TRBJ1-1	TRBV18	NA	ASSPQGVGNTEAF
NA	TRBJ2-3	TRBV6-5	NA	ASSLSPDTQY
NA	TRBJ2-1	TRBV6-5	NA	ASSFVPGSYNEQF
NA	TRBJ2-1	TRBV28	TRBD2	ASSSGTYNEQF
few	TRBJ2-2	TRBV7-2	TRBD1	ASSFRQGARTGELF
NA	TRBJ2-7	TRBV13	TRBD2	ASSPDGLASSYEQY
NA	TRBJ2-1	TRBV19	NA	ASSIGTQGSWEQF
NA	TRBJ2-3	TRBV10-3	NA	AISEPPWKSTDTQY
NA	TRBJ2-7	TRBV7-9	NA	ASSGLLGTGSSYEQY
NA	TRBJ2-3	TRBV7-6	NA	ASSYYPSDTQY
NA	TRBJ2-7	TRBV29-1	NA	SVVQELPYEQY
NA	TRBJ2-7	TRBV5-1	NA	ASSLDPRAGIRGQY
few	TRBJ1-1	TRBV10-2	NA	ASILSPGTNTEAF
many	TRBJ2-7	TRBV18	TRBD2	ASSRRPGSGNSYEQY